The T cell receptor beta chain described here comes from a study of CD8 T cells in Susac syndrome. Study results and limitations: The study conceded that its TCR sequencing and HLA analysis involved relatively few individuals.

In regard to this clonotype: Its specificity is not known.

The CDR3 covers 15 residues. CDR1 and CDR2 (germline): SGHVS, FQNEAQ. Trimming removed 7 bases at V and 2 bases at J, with 16 bases between. FACS was used to enrich TEMRA cells, whereas the CD8+ and CD4+ T cells were obtained by negative isolation. Random hexamers primed reverse transcription of about 0.45 to 1 ug RNA. By means of immunoSEQ multiplex PCR, TCR beta CDR3 spanning 54 Vbeta and 13 Jbeta underwent amplification. Using its own MiXCR run on the immunoSEQ multiplex PCR reads, TCRdb lists one record per CDR3 protein. Among hundreds of thousands of distinct CDR3 sequences listed, 80% to 95% were seen once.

The sequence was collected from a human donor with multiple sclerosis. The J gene is TRBJ2-3, the V gene TRBV7-8; D is unclear. The specimen sequenced was CD8+ T cells from PBMCs. The CDR3 protein is CASNPGSYATDTQYF. The CDR3 nucleotides are TGTGCCAGCAATCCCGGGTCATACGCCACAGATACGCAGTATTTT.